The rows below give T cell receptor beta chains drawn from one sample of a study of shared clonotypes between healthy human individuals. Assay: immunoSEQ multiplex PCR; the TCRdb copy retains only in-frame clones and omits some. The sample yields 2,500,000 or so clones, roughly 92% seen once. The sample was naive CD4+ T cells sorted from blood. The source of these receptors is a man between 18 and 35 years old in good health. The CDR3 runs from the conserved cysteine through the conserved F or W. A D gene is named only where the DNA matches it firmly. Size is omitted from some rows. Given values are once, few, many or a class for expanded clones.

CDR3 DNA: TGTGCCAGCAGTGTCCGACAGACTAGCGGGAGAAACGAGCAGTACTTC
CDR3 protein: CASSVRQTSGRNEQYF
clone size: -
D gene: TRBD2
V gene: TRBV2
CDR3 length: 16
J gene: TRBJ2-7

CDR3 DNA: TGTGCCAGCACTCGCGGTTTAGAGGCGAACACTGAAGCTTTCTTT
CDR3 protein: CASTRGLEANTEAFF
clone size: -
D gene: -
V gene: TRBV5-8
CDR3 length: 15
J gene: TRBJ1-1

CDR3 DNA: TGTGCCAGCCGCGCCGCAAGCTCTTCCGTGGGAGAGCAGTTCTTC
CDR3 protein: CASRAASSSVGEQFF
clone size: once
D gene: -
V gene: TRBV6-5
CDR3 length: 15
J gene: TRBJ2-1

CDR3 DNA: TGTGCCAGCTCACCCGGGGACAGGGGAGCTAACTATGGCTACACCTTC
CDR3 protein: CASSPGDRGANYGYTF
clone size: -
D gene: TRBD1
V gene: TRBV18
CDR3 length: 16
J gene: TRBJ1-2

CDR3 DNA: TGTGCCAGCAGCCCCCGGACAGCCCAAGAGACCCAGTACTTC
CDR3 protein: CASSPRTAQETQYF
clone size: -
D gene: -
V gene: TRBV11-2
CDR3 length: 14
J gene: TRBJ2-5

CDR3 DNA: TGCGCCAGCAGCCAGGGACAGGGAGGAAGCGAAAAACTGTTTTTT
CDR3 protein: CASSQGQGGSEKLFF
clone size: -
D gene: TRBD1
V gene: TRBV4-3
CDR3 length: 15
J gene: TRBJ1-4

CDR3 DNA: TGTGCCAGTAGTATAGCTGCTAGCGGGAGCCTATCCTACGAGCAGTACTTC
CDR3 protein: CASSIAASGSLSYEQYF
clone size: -
D gene: TRBD2
V gene: TRBV19
CDR3 length: 17
J gene: TRBJ2-7

CDR3 DNA: TGTGCCAGCAGTGAGGACAGCGGGGGAGAGACCCAGTACTTC
CDR3 protein: CASSEDSGGETQYF
clone size: -
D gene: TRBD2
V gene: TRBV2
CDR3 length: 14
J gene: TRBJ2-5

CDR3 DNA: TGTGCCACCTGTGCAGGGACAGGGAACACCGGGGAGCTGTTTTTT
CDR3 protein: CATCAGTGNTGELFF
clone size: -
D gene: TRBD1
V gene: TRBV19
CDR3 length: 15
J gene: TRBJ2-2

CDR3 DNA: TGCGCCAGCAGCTTGGGCCCCGGGAGGGGGTCCTACGAGCAGTACTTC
CDR3 protein: CASSLGPGRGSYEQYF
clone size: once
D gene: TRBD2
V gene: TRBV5-1
CDR3 length: 16
J gene: TRBJ2-7

CDR3 DNA: TGTGCCAGCAGCTTGGGAACGTATGAGCAGTTCTTC
CDR3 protein: CASSLGTYEQFF
clone size: -
D gene: -
V gene: TRBV5-4
CDR3 length: 12
J gene: TRBJ2-1

CDR3 DNA: TGTGCCAGCATCCCCGGGGGACCTAACACCGGGGAGCTGTTTTTT
CDR3 protein: CASIPGGPNTGELFF
clone size: -
D gene: -
V gene: TRBV11-2
CDR3 length: 15
J gene: TRBJ2-2

CDR3 DNA: TGTGCCAGCAGTCCGACACCGTATGGCTACACCTTC
CDR3 protein: CASSPTPYGYTF
clone size: -
D gene: -
V gene: TRBV6-6
CDR3 length: 12
J gene: TRBJ1-2

CDR3 DNA: TGCGCCAGCAGCTTGGGGCCGGGACGAGGGACAGAAGGAAACACCATATATTTT
CDR3 protein: CASSLGPGRGTEGNTIYF
clone size: -
D gene: TRBD1
V gene: TRBV5-1
CDR3 length: 18
J gene: TRBJ1-3

CDR3 DNA: TGTGCCAGCAGTGAGTTGGACTCTGGGGCCAACGTCCTGACTTTC
CDR3 protein: CASSELDSGANVLTF
clone size: -
D gene: -
V gene: TRBV27
CDR3 length: 15
J gene: TRBJ2-6

CDR3 DNA: TGCGCCAGCAGCTTTACAGGGGGCAATCAGCCCCAGCATTTT
CDR3 protein: CASSFTGGNQPQHF
clone size: -
D gene: TRBD1
V gene: TRBV5-1
CDR3 length: 14
J gene: TRBJ1-5

CDR3 DNA: TGCGCCAGCAGTCATGGCAAGACAGGGGAGAATCAAGAGACCCAGTACTTC
CDR3 protein: CASSHGKTGENQETQYF
clone size: -
D gene: TRBD1
V gene: TRBV5-1
CDR3 length: 17
J gene: TRBJ2-5

CDR3 DNA: TGTGCCAGCAGTGAAGCAGGGCTGGATGAAAAACTGTTTTTT
CDR3 protein: CASSEAGLDEKLFF
clone size: -
D gene: -
V gene: TRBV6-1
CDR3 length: 14
J gene: TRBJ1-4

CDR3 DNA: TGTGCCAGCAGTTACTCGGCCCTTGGTCACAATGAGCAGTTCTTC
CDR3 protein: CASSYSALGHNEQFF
clone size: -
D gene: -
V gene: TRBV6-6
CDR3 length: 15
J gene: TRBJ2-1

CDR3 DNA: TGTGCCAGCAGCCGGGAGGGACAGGGCTCGGGCGAGCAGTACTTC
CDR3 protein: CASSREGQGSGEQYF
clone size: -
D gene: -
V gene: TRBV6-6
CDR3 length: 15
J gene: TRBJ2-7

CDR3 DNA: TGCGCCAGCATTCGGGGACAGACCTATGGCTACACCTTC
CDR3 protein: CASIRGQTYGYTF
clone size: -
D gene: TRBD1
V gene: TRBV5-1
CDR3 length: 13
J gene: TRBJ1-2

CDR3 DNA: TGTGCCAGCTCACACAGTACGAACACTGAAGCTTTCTTT
CDR3 protein: CASSHSTNTEAFF
clone size: -
D gene: -
V gene: TRBV18
CDR3 length: 13
J gene: TRBJ1-1

CDR3 DNA: TGTGCCAGCAGCCTACAGGGTCTCTCTGGAAACACCATATATTTT
CDR3 protein: CASSLQGLSGNTIYF
clone size: -
D gene: -
V gene: TRBV28
CDR3 length: 15
J gene: TRBJ1-3

CDR3 DNA: TGTGCCAGCACCACACGGGGCATGAACACTGAAGCTTTCTTT
CDR3 protein: CASTTRGMNTEAFF
clone size: few
D gene: -
V gene: TRBV2
CDR3 length: 14
J gene: TRBJ1-1

CDR3 DNA: TGTGCCAGCTCACCCTCCCAGGGGAGCACAGATACGCAGTATTTT
CDR3 protein: CASSPSQGSTDTQYF
clone size: -
D gene: -
V gene: TRBV18
CDR3 length: 15
J gene: TRBJ2-3

CDR3 DNA: TGTGCCAGCAGGGGACAGTCCACCGGGGAGCTGTTTTTT
CDR3 protein: CASRGQSTGELFF
clone size: -
D gene: TRBD1
V gene: TRBV6-6
CDR3 length: 13
J gene: TRBJ2-2

CDR3 DNA: TGCGCCAGCAGCCAAGGGACAGGGCCTGGAAACACCATATATTTT
CDR3 protein: CASSQGTGPGNTIYF
clone size: -
D gene: TRBD1
V gene: TRBV4-1
CDR3 length: 15
J gene: TRBJ1-3

CDR3 DNA: TGTGCCAGCAGTTACTCACAGGGCGCATACGAGCAGTACTTC
CDR3 protein: CASSYSQGAYEQYF
clone size: -
D gene: -
V gene: TRBV6-6
CDR3 length: 14
J gene: TRBJ2-7

CDR3 DNA: TGCGCCAGCAGCCAAGACTCCTCCGGGGTCTCCTACGAGCAGTACTTC
CDR3 protein: CASSQDSSGVSYEQYF
clone size: -
D gene: -
V gene: TRBV4-3
CDR3 length: 16
J gene: TRBJ2-7

CDR3 DNA: TGTGCCAGCAGCCGAGGACAGGGCGGACAGCCCCAGCATTTT
CDR3 protein: CASSRGQGGQPQHF
clone size: -
D gene: TRBD1
V gene: TRBV9
CDR3 length: 14
J gene: TRBJ1-5

CDR3 DNA: TGTGCCAGCAGTTTTCCATGGGGGGCCAACGTCCTGACTTTC
CDR3 protein: CASSFPWGANVLTF
clone size: -
D gene: -
V gene: TRBV7-8
CDR3 length: 14
J gene: TRBJ2-6

CDR3 DNA: TGTGCCAGCAGGACCACGGGACTCAGCTCCTACGAGCAGTACTTC
CDR3 protein: CASRTTGLSSYEQYF
clone size: -
D gene: -
V gene: TRBV6-5
CDR3 length: 15
J gene: TRBJ2-7

CDR3 DNA: TGTGCCAGTAGTCCCGGGACAGGGGTTAACGAGCAGTACTTC
CDR3 protein: CASSPGTGVNEQYF
clone size: -
D gene: TRBD1
V gene: TRBV19
CDR3 length: 14
J gene: TRBJ2-7

CDR3 DNA: TGTGCCAGCAGCTTCAGGCGGGAGTTCTACAATGAGCAGTTCTTC
CDR3 protein: CASSFRREFYNEQFF
clone size: once
D gene: TRBD2
V gene: TRBV7-2
CDR3 length: 15
J gene: TRBJ2-1

CDR3 DNA: TGTGCCAGCAGCGGATCTGGGGGGCGAGATACGCAGTATTTT
CDR3 protein: CASSGSGGRDTQYF
clone size: -
D gene: -
V gene: TRBV7-9
CDR3 length: 14
J gene: TRBJ2-3

CDR3 DNA: TGTGCCAGCAGTCCTACTAGCGTAGGTTACGAGCAGTACTTC
CDR3 protein: CASSPTSVGYEQYF
clone size: -
D gene: TRBD2
V gene: TRBV2
CDR3 length: 14
J gene: TRBJ2-7

CDR3 DNA: TGTGCAAGTCGCTTACGAAAGCGGTCCGGACAGGGAAGCACCGGGGAGCTGTTTTTT
CDR3 protein: CASRLRKRSGQGSTGELFF
clone size: -
D gene: -
V gene: TRBV12-2
CDR3 length: 19
J gene: TRBJ2-2

CDR3 DNA: TGTGCCATCAGTGGCAGGGCGGAGGCCGGGGAGCTGTTTTTT
CDR3 protein: CAISGRAEAGELFF
clone size: -
D gene: -
V gene: TRBV10-3
CDR3 length: 14
J gene: TRBJ2-2

CDR3 DNA: TGTGCCACCTCAGCTGGGGGCTCTCTCTACGAGCAGTACTTC
CDR3 protein: CATSAGGSLYEQYF
clone size: -
D gene: -
V gene: TRBV15
CDR3 length: 14
J gene: TRBJ2-7

CDR3 DNA: TGTGCCAGCAGTTCCCCCCGGGGGGCGGGATATACGCAGTATTTT
CDR3 protein: CASSSPRGAGYTQYF
clone size: -
D gene: -
V gene: TRBV6-5
CDR3 length: 15
J gene: TRBJ2-3

CDR3 DNA: TGTGCCAGCAGCTTGGGCCCCCCGGGTGGAGAGACCCAGTACTTC
CDR3 protein: CASSLGPPGGETQYF
clone size: -
D gene: -
V gene: TRBV5-6
CDR3 length: 15
J gene: TRBJ2-5

CDR3 DNA: TGCGCCACCCTCAGGGGGACGGAATACGAGCAGTACTTC
CDR3 protein: CATLRGTEYEQYF
clone size: -
D gene: TRBD1
V gene: TRBV23-1
CDR3 length: 13
J gene: TRBJ2-7

CDR3 DNA: TGTGCCAGCAGCTTGGGTCTGACAGGGCCTTATGGCTACACCTTC
CDR3 protein: CASSLGLTGPYGYTF
clone size: few
D gene: TRBD1
V gene: TRBV4-2
CDR3 length: 15
J gene: TRBJ1-2

CDR3 DNA: TGCGCCAGCAGCCTGCGGACAGGGTTGAATGAGCAGTTCTTC
CDR3 protein: CASSLRTGLNEQFF
clone size: -
D gene: TRBD1
V gene: TRBV5-1
CDR3 length: 14
J gene: TRBJ2-1

CDR3 DNA: TGTGCCAGCAGCCAAGTTGGCACCACGGGGACCCAGTACTTC
CDR3 protein: CASSQVGTTGTQYF
clone size: few
D gene: -
V gene: TRBV14
CDR3 length: 14
J gene: TRBJ2-5